One and the same sample provided the 17 T cell receptor beta chains below, sequenced in a study of CD8+CD57+ T cells in acquired aplastic anemia. TCR beta VDJ and CDR3 profiling used genomic DNA as template. TCRdb itself ran the reads through MiXCR, one entry per CDR3 protein. Among some 190,000 distinct CDR3 sequences, 40% to 55% were seen once, and the ten largest hold around 3%. Material for sequencing was sorted CD4+, CD8+, or CD8+CD57+ T cells (not recorded which) from PBMCs. These receptors were obtained from a human donor in good health.

For this clonotype: Germline is not matched at one junction end, which may reflect a read error. The chain recombines TRBV7-8 with TRBJ2-3; D is unresolved. The CDR3 contains 15 residues. CDR1 is SGHVS and CDR2 is FQNEAQ in the germline V gene. The CDR3 is CTSSLAGLMADTQCF. DNA for the CDR3: TGTACCAGCAGCTTAGCAGGTTTGATGGCAGATACGCAGTGTTTT.

V and J are TRBV19 and TRBJ2-7; D could derive from TRBD1 or TRBD2 (7 bases each). V was shortened by 6 bases and J by 3 bases, with 18 bases between the two germline ends. CDR3 length: 15 residues. Per the germline V gene, CDR1 is LNHDA and CDR2 is SQIVND (reference sequence). CDR3 sequence: CASRRARGDSYEQYF. DNA for the CDR3: TGTGCCAGTAGAAGGGCCCGGGGGGACAGCTACGAGCAGTACTTC.

The chain joins TRBV6-2 or TRBV6-3 to TRBJ2-1; D unresolved. The germline V and J ends were trimmed by 3 bases and 10 bases, with 10 bases remaining between them. The germline CDR1 and CDR2 sequences are MNHEY and SVGEGT. CDR3 size: 12 residues. The CDR3 spells CASSYWVREQFF. In nucleotides, the CDR3 is TGTGCCAGCAGTTATTGGGTCCGGGAGCAGTTCTTC.

This clonotype was counted ten times or more. The rearrangement uses TRBV2 and TRBJ1-1; a possible D gene is TRBD1 (6 bases). Germline V gene lookup returns CDR1 SNHLY and CDR2 FYNNEI. V shed 6 bases and J shed 0 bases, with 14 bases lying between them. The CDR3 consists of 15 residues. The CDR3 nucleotides are TGTGCCAGCAGCCTCCTTGGACAGCTGAACACTGAAGCTTTCTTT. It yields the protein CASSLLGQLNTEAFF.

This clonotype was observed at least ten times. The rearrangement uses TRBV19 and TRBJ2-7; TRBD1 matches 10 bases. The V gene's germline CDR1 is LNHDA and CDR2 SQIVND (reference sequence). The CDR3 length is 14 residues. J was trimmed by 5 bases and V by 5 bases; bases with no gene match: 6. Written as DNA, the CDR3 is TGTGCCAGTAGTGCGGGACAGGGGCTGAACGAGCAGTACTTC. Translation gives CASSAGQGLNEQYF.

V usage is TRBV7-8 and J usage is TRBJ2-7; the D call may be TRBD1 or TRBD2 (5 bases each). In germline, CDR1 is SGHVS, CDR2 FQNEAQ. Trimming cost V 4 bases and J 7 bases, with 17 bases left between them. The CDR3 runs 14 residues. The CDR3 loop reads CASSSLQGSGEQYF. DNA for the CDR3: TGTGCCAGCAGCTCCCTCCAGGGATCGGGGGAGCAGTACTTC.

A word on this clonotype: This may stem from a read error, because a much larger clone lies one nucleotide away. CDR3 DNA: TGTGCCAACAGCCGTATGACCACTCAGGGAGCGAATGAGCAGTTCTTC. It encodes CANSRMTTQGANEQFF. The rearrangement joins TRBV12-3 or TRBV12-4 to TRBJ2-1; D could derive from TRBD1 or TRBD2 (5 bases each). Trimming took off 10 bases at V and 7 bases at J, with 26 bases between the two ends. The CDR3 is made up of 16 amino acids.

Remarks on this clonotype: This CDR3 is missing its conserved last phenylalanine or tryptophan, likely due to a read error. The chain carries TRBV19 and TRBJ1-1, with 7 bases lining up with TRBD1. Germline V lookup: CDR1 LNHDA, CDR2 SQIVND (reference sequence). With V trimmed by 5 bases and J by 1 base, 7 bases remained unmatched. CDR3 length equals 15 residues. The CDR3 nucleotides read TGTGCCAGTAGTGTCGACAACAGGGGGAACACTGAAGCTTTCCTT. It translates to CASSVDNRGNTEAFL.

There are many counts of this clonotype. This chain links TRBV5-1 with TRBJ2-7; 7 bases are a match to TRBD1. This CDR3 spans 14 amino acids. V dropped 3 bases and J dropped 2; count of bases not matched to a gene: 5. Germline V lookup: CDR1 SGHRS, CDR2 YFSETQ. The CDR3, as DNA: TGCGCCAGCAGCTCACAGGGGCCCACCTACGAGCAGTACTTC. Amino acids: CASSSQGPTYEQYF.

This clonotype has ten or more counts. The genes are TRBV7-9 and TRBJ2-1; TRBD2 agrees at 13 bases. CDR1 SEHNR and CDR2 FQNEAQ come from the germline V gene (reference sequence). V trimming: 5 bases; J trimming: 8 bases; junction bases outside the gene matches: 9. CDR3 size: 16 residues. CDR3 in amino acids: CASSPWTSGSYHEQFF. The CDR3 region has the DNA TGTGCCAGCAGCCCCTGGACTAGCGGGAGCTATCATGAGCAGTTCTTC.

The chain joins TRBV10-3 to TRBJ1-5, with a weak D call TRBD1 (6 bases). Germline V gene sequence: CDR1 ENHRY, CDR2 SYGVKD. The V end was cut by 2 bases, the J end by 4 bases, with 6 bases between. The CDR3 is 13 amino acids. In DNA form, the CDR3 reads TGTGCCATCAGTGAGGGACAGAATCAGCCCCAGCATTTT. It is translated as CAISEGQNQPQHF.

The chain recombines TRBV19 with TRBJ2-6; D gene unclear. CDR1 is LNHDA and CDR2 is SQIVND in the germline V gene (reference sequence). This CDR3 has 14 amino acids. Trimming shortened V by 0 bases and J by 3 bases, and 3 bases separated the two germline ends. The CDR3 is CASSIDGGANVLTF. The CDR3 DNA is TGTGCCAGTAGTATAGATGGTGGGGCCAACGTCCTGACTTTC.

This clonotype was seen only once. The junction departs from germline at one end; a sequencing error may be responsible. The rearrangement links TRBV15 to TRBJ2-7, with TRBD1 matching over 9 bases. The germline CDR1 and CDR2 sequences are LNHNV and YYDKDF (reference sequence). This CDR3 has 15 residues. The CDR3 loop reads CATSRDPGQGYEQYF. The DNA for the CDR3 is TGTGCCACCAGCCGAGATCCGGGACAGGGCTACGAGCAGTACTTC.

This chain uses TRBV19 with TRBJ1-1; 7 bases are shared with TRBD1. The CDR3 covers 13 residues. J was trimmed by 4 bases and V by 8 bases; bases with no gene match: 7. The germline V gene encodes CDR1 LNHDA and CDR2 SQIVND (reference sequence). DNA of the CDR3: TGTGCCAGTGGGGCAGGGGGAGGCACTGAAGCTTTCTTT. This codes for CASGAGGGTEAFF.

The CDR3 sequence: CASSSHTSYEQYF. The CDR3, as DNA: TGTGCCAGCAGCTCACATACTAGCTACGAGCAGTACTTC. The chain carries TRBV7-8 and TRBJ2-7; possible D gene TRBD2, 5 bases. Germline CDR1 SGHVS, CDR2 FQNEAQ. This CDR3 comprises 13 residues. Trimming cost V 4 bases and J 3 bases, with 10 bases left between them.

The chain is built from TRBV6-1 and TRBJ1-5; no reliable D call. The CDR3 is made up of 15 amino acids. V was shortened by 1 base and J by 5 bases, with 12 bases between the two germline ends. The germline V gene encodes CDR1 MNHNS and CDR2 SASEGT. CDR3 sequence: CASSEVGAGYQPQHF. The CDR3 coding sequence is TGTGCCAGCAGTGAAGTAGGCGCAGGATATCAGCCCCAGCATTTT.

This clonotype occurred many times. CDR3 sequence reads: CASSPPGRGTYEQYF. In DNA, the CDR3 is TGTGCCAGCTCACCACCGGGGCGGGGTACCTACGAGCAGTACTTC. The V call is TRBV18, the J call TRBJ2-7; D might be TRBD2 (6 bases). This CDR3 is built from 15 residues. Germline CDR1 and CDR2: KGHSH and LQKENI. V lost 0 bases to trimming and J lost 2 bases, with 11 bases between them.